These 30 T cell receptor beta chains originate from one sample sequenced in a study of T cells in Graves' hyperthyroidism and ophthalmopathy. The source material, RNA transcripts, was used to amplify TCR beta CDR3 regions. When the TCR CDR3 underwent first-round RT-PCR, the HTBI primer set was used. TCRdb reanalysed the multiplex PCR reads using MiXCR and keeps one entry per CDR3 protein. In the table there are some 200,000 distinct CDR3 sequences, approximately 16% of which are singletons. What was sequenced was blood. These receptors originate from a woman between 45 and 60 years old with Graves' hyperthyroidism.

The chain combines TRBV6-2 or TRBV6-3 with TRBJ2-7, with TRBD2 matching 11 bases. CDR1 is MNHEY and CDR2 is SVGEGT in the germline V gene. V shed 6 bases and J 6 bases; nucleotides not matched to a gene: 7. The CDR3 sequence is 14 residues long. The CDR3: CASSLLAGVSEQYF. The DNA for the CDR3 is TGTGCCAGCAGCCTACTAGCGGGAGTTAGCGAGCAGTACTTC.

This clonotype was observed a single time. The chain recombines TRBV3-1 with TRBJ2-5; D unresolved. The V gene lost 4 bases and the J gene lost 0 bases, with 12 bases spanning the gap. CDR3 length equals 15 residues. Germline CDR1 and CDR2: LGHDT and YNNKEL (reference sequence). The CDR3 sequence: CASSPPKAYQETQYF. CDR3 DNA sequence: TGTGCCAGCAGCCCACCCAAAGCGTACCAAGAGACCCAGTACTTC.

This clonotype was seen a handful of times. The chain recombines TRBV3-1 with TRBJ2-4; no firm D call. Germline CDR1 reads LGHDT; CDR2 reads YNNKEL (reference sequence). The CDR3 contains 16 residues. The V gene lost 4 bases and the J gene lost 7 bases, with 20 bases spanning the gap. The CDR3 sequence: CASSPLPPGLNNIQYF. The CDR3 nucleotides are TGTGCCAGCAGCCCTCTCCCCCCCGGGCTAAATAACATTCAGTACTTC.

In its sample, this clonotype was seen a few times. This chain links TRBV10-1 with TRBJ2-2; no clear D. This CDR3 comprises 13 residues. V dropped 2 bases and J dropped 3 bases, with 4 bases sitting between them. The germline V gene has CDR1 WNHNN and CDR2 SYGVQD (reference sequence). CDR3 region: CASSEMDTGELFF. The CDR3 coding sequence is TGCGCCAGCAGTGAGATGGACACCGGGGAGCTGTTTTTT.

This clonotype occurred a few times. It may be a read error: a sequence one base away is much more abundant. V is TRBV6-1 and J is TRBJ2-7; 7 bases agree with TRBD2. J lost 0 bases, V lost 2 bases, and 4 bases had no gene match. The CDR3 loop spans 15 amino acids. The germline V gene encodes CDR1 MNHNS and CDR2 SASEGT. The CDR3 nucleotides are TGTGCCAGCAGTGAATCTGCTAGCGGCTCCTACGAGCAGTACTTC. Its translation: CASSESASGSYEQYF.

This sequence joins TRBV28 and TRBJ1-2; TRBD1 agrees at 10 bases. This CDR3 has 13 amino acids. J lost 7 bases, V lost 6 bases, and 5 bases had no gene match. Germline-derived CDR1 and CDR2 are MDHEN and SYDVKM. CDR3 nucleotide sequence: TGTGCCAGCAGCCCCGGACAGGGGGTTGGCTACACCTTC. It codes for CASSPGQGVGYTF.

The chain uses TRBV19 and TRBJ2-1; 7 positions match TRBD1. V lost 7 bases to trimming and J lost 5 bases; unmatched junction nucleotides: 5. Germline CDR1 and CDR2: LNHDA and SQIVND (reference sequence). This CDR3 has 13 amino acids. Written as DNA, the CDR3 is TGTGCCAGTAAAAGACAGGGTAACAATGAGCAGTTCTTC. Amino acid sequence: CASKRQGNNEQFF.

This clonotype came up many times. The chain is built from TRBV27 and TRBJ1-5; no definite D call. This CDR3 has 16 residues. Germline lookup yields CDR1 MNHEY and CDR2 SMNVEV (reference sequence). Trimming removed 0 bases at V and 1 base at J, with 10 bases between. The CDR3 DNA follows: TGTGCCAGCAGTTTATCCCCGGACGGGAGCAATCAGCCCCAGCATTTT. Its protein product is CASSLSPDGSNQPQHF.

The chain employs TRBV5-1 and TRBJ2-5; 10 nucleotides line up with TRBD2. The end of the DNA is better explained by TRBJ2-1, so the J call may be wrong. Germline V lookup: CDR1 SGHRS, CDR2 YFSETQ. The CDR3 is 17 residues long. The CDR3 region has the DNA TGCGCCAGCAGCTTGGACCCTAGCGGGAGTGGGCAAGAGACCCAGTTCTTC. It encodes CASSLDPSGSGQETQFF.

In this sample, this clonotype turned up many times. The V call is TRBV7-9, the J call TRBJ1-2; D gene uncertain. The CDR3 sequence is 14 residues long. Trimming took 3 bases from V and 8 from J, leaving 16 bases between them. Germline V lookup: CDR1 SEHNR, CDR2 FQNEAQ (reference sequence). The CDR3 DNA is TGTGCCAGCAGCTTCCCGGCGGGGAACGGCGGCTACACCTTC. Translation gives CASSFPAGNGGYTF.

This clonotype was picked up many times. This chain links TRBV11-2 with TRBJ2-3; 9 positions agree with TRBD2. The CDR3 is 16 residues long. CDR1 and CDR2 from the germline V gene are SGHAT and FQNNGV. The ends lost 2 bases at V and 0 bases at J; junction bases unmatched: 3. CDR3 nucleotide sequence: TGTGCCAGCAGCTTACATACTAGCGGGAGCACAGATACGCAGTATTTT. It is translated as CASSLHTSGSTDTQYF.

This clonotype was counted ten times or more. This chain links TRBV5-6 with TRBJ1-2; the match to TRBD1 covers 7 bases. The J segment lost 7 bases and the V segment lost 4 bases, leaving 7 bases of the junction unmatched. The CDR3 sequence is 13 residues long. The germline CDR1 and CDR2 sequences are SGHDT and YYEEEE. The CDR3 is CASSPGQAAGYTF. For the CDR3, the DNA is TGTGCCAGCAGCCCTGGACAGGCCGCTGGCTACACCTTC.

This clonotype appeared many times. Written as DNA, the CDR3 is TGTGCCAGCATGAGAAACAGGGTGAGCTGTGGCACCCAGTACTTC. As protein: CASMRNRVSCGTQYF. J is TRBJ2-5 and V is TRBV9, with a tentative D call TRBD1 (6 bases). Per germline, CDR1 SGDLS and CDR2 YYNGEE. V lost 6 bases to trimming and J lost 8 bases, with 23 bases between them. The CDR3 is 15 residues long.

This chain links TRBV20-1 with TRBJ2-5; D unresolved. The CDR3 length is 13 residues. Germline CDR1 DFQATT, CDR2 SNEGSKA (reference sequence). Trimming left V 5 bases short and J 1 base short, with 11 bases between. This CDR3 reads CSARRPSQETQYF. The CDR3 bases are TGCAGTGCTCGGCGGCCATCCCAAGAGACCCAGTACTTC.

In its sample, this clonotype was seen many times. The V call is TRBV9, the J call TRBJ1-1, with 10 bases fitting TRBD1. CDR3 size: 15 residues. The ends lost 3 bases at V and 0 bases at J; junction bases unmatched: 2. Per germline, CDR1 SGDLS and CDR2 YYNGEE. Here the CDR3 DNA reads TGTGCCAGCAGCGAGGGGACAGGGGTGAACACTGAAGCTTTCTTT. This codes for CASSEGTGVNTEAFF.

This clonotype has at least ten counts. V is TRBV10-3 and J is TRBJ1-1; D is perhaps TRBD1 (6 bases). Germline-derived CDR1 and CDR2 are ENHRY and SYGVKD. This CDR3 contains 15 residues. Trimming removed 6 bases from V and 4 bases from J, with 18 bases in between. The CDR3 protein is CAIRTSGALGTEAFF. CDR3 DNA sequence: TGTGCCATCAGGACCTCAGGGGCGTTGGGCACTGAAGCTTTCTTT.

The sample holds many counts of this clonotype. The genes are TRBV12-3 or TRBV12-4 and TRBJ1-4; TRBD1 matches at 9 bases. The CDR3 has 15 residues. J was trimmed by 5 bases and V by 3 bases; bases with no gene match: 4. The CDR3 DNA follows: TGTGCCAGCAGTTTTGGACAGGGGAACAATGAAAAACTGTTTTTT. Translated, it gives CASSFGQGNNEKLFF.

This clonotype was counted many times. This chain uses TRBV7-9 with TRBJ2-1; TRBD2 aligns across 9 bases. CDR3 length: 15 amino acids. Germline-derived CDR1 and CDR2 are SEHNR and FQNEAQ (reference sequence). The V segment lost 2 bases and the J segment 4 bases; nucleotides outside the gene matches: 3. The CDR3 coding sequence is TGTGCCAGCAGCTTAATAGCGGGAGTGTACAATGAGCAGTTCTTC. It specifies CASSLIAGVYNEQFF.

This chain uses TRBV20-1 with TRBJ2-1, with TRBD2 identical over 9 bases. V shed 6 bases, J shed 7 bases, and the junction held 10 bases outside the gene matches. CDR3 size: 14 residues. In germline, CDR1 is DFQATT, CDR2 SNEGSKA (reference sequence). In DNA, the CDR3 is TGCAGTGCCAGCGGCGGGGGGGGCTTGAATGAGCAGTTCTTC. Residues: CSASGGGGLNEQFF.

This clonotype was counted ten times or more. As DNA, the CDR3 is TGTGCCAGCAGCTACCCGGGACACAACTACAATGAGCAGTTCTTC. Residues: CASSYPGHNYNEQFF. This chain links TRBV7-9 with TRBJ2-1; TRBD1 might be the D (6 bases). CDR1 and CDR2 (germline): SEHNR, FQNEAQ (reference sequence). The CDR3 is 15 amino acids. V lost 4 bases and J 3 bases, leaving 13 bases between the germline ends.

This clonotype was seen a few times. The rearrangement joins TRBV5-1 to TRBJ2-1; 8 bases are shared with TRBD2. In germline, CDR1 is SGHRS, CDR2 YFSETQ. The CDR3 has 16 amino acids. Unmatched junction bases numbered 6, after V lost 0 bases and J lost 4 bases. CDR3 amino acids: CASSLVRSGGYNEQFF. CDR3 nucleotide sequence: TGCGCCAGCAGCTTGGTTCGGAGCGGGGGTTACAATGAGCAGTTCTTC.

This clonotype was detected many times. V gene TRBV11-3 combines with J gene TRBJ2-3; D unclear. With 0 bases removed from V and 6 bases from J, the gap between germline ends came to 4 bases. The germline CDR1 and CDR2 sequences are SGHNT and YENEEA. The CDR3 contains 12 residues. CDR3 bases: TGTGCCAGCAGCTTAGATCGTGATACGCAGTATTTT. It encodes CASSLDRDTQYF.

This clonotype occurred many times. V gene TRBV20-1 combines with J gene TRBJ2-7, with D unresolved. V shed 3 bases and J shed 4 bases, with 10 bases lying between them. Germline loops: CDR1 DFQATT, CDR2 SNEGSKA (reference sequence). The CDR3 is 12 amino acids. The CDR3 reads CSASRAGYEQYF. CDR3 nucleotides: TGCAGTGCTAGTAGGGCCGGATACGAGCAGTACTTC.

Concerning this clonotype itself: A much bigger clone sits one base away, suggesting this may be a read error. This chain uses TRBV28 with TRBJ2-7; D is unclear. The CDR3 is made up of 12 amino acids. CDR1 MDHEN and CDR2 SYDVKM come from the germline V gene. Between the trimmed V and J ends, which lost 3 bases and 3 bases, there was a span of 6 bases. CDR3 region: CASSFGNYEQYF. Here the CDR3 DNA reads TGTGCCAGCAGTTTTGGGAACTACGAGCAGTACTTC.

The gene calls are TRBV7-8 and TRBJ2-1, with 8 bases fitting TRBD2. With 4 bases clipped from V and 0 bases from J, the junction kept 14 bases outside the gene matches. Germline V gives CDR1 SGHVS, CDR2 FQNEAQ. CDR3 size: 19 residues. CDR3: CASSSAGASGFRSYNEQFF. DNA of the CDR3: TGTGCCAGCAGCTCAGCCGGGGCTAGCGGGTTTCGCTCCTACAATGAGCAGTTCTTC.

The V and J genes are TRBV10-3 and TRBJ2-7; D could derive from TRBD1 or TRBD2 (5 bases each). Germline assignment: CDR1 ENHRY and CDR2 SYGVKD. The V end was cut by 2 bases, the J end by 2 bases, with 13 bases between. The CDR3 covers 15 residues. CDR3 region: CAISEGGSSTYEQYF. As DNA, the CDR3 is TGTGCCATCAGTGAGGGGGGTAGCTCCACCTACGAGCAGTACTTC.

This clonotype was seen only a few times. CDR3 amino acids: CSVEEANRGRTGELFF. CDR3 coding DNA: TGCAGCGTTGAAGAGGCCAACAGGGGACGGACCGGGGAGCTGTTTTTT. The chain carries TRBV29-1 and TRBJ2-2; TRBD1 agrees at 7 bases. J lost 5 bases, V lost 0 bases, and 9 bases had no gene match. The germline CDR1 and CDR2 sequences are SQVTM and ANQGSEA. CDR3 length: 16 amino acids.

This clonotype was observed many times. The chain carries TRBV28 and TRBJ1-2; D uncertain. The CDR3 runs 15 residues. V was shortened by 2 bases and J by 0 bases, with 10 bases between the two germline ends. CDR1 and CDR2 from the germline V gene are MDHEN and SYDVKM. The CDR3 DNA reads TGTGCCAGCAGTTTAGCCGGGAAAACTAACTATGGCTACACCTTC. As protein: CASSLAGKTNYGYTF.

Notes on this clonotype: One end of the junction is discordant with germline, which a read error may explain. The chain recombines TRBV20-1 with TRBJ1-5, with D possibly being TRBD1 (6 bases). Germline V lookup: CDR1 DFQATT, CDR2 SNEGSKA (reference sequence). CDR3 length: 15 residues. Here the CDR3 reads CSVRYGGSSNQPQHF. The CDR3 nucleotides read TGCAGTGTTAGATATGGGGGCTCCAGCAATCAGCCCCAGCATTTT.

The chain has TRBV6-1 and TRBJ1-3, with 7 bases identical to TRBD1. The CDR3 has 14 amino acids. The V segment lost 6 bases and the J segment 4 bases; nucleotides outside the gene matches: 6. Germline CDR1 and CDR2: MNHNS and SASEGT. The DNA for the CDR3 is TGTGCCAGCAGGACGGGACAGCCGGGAAACACCATATATTTT. Its protein is CASRTGQPGNTIYF.